The clone carrying this T cell receptor beta chain has a count of ten or more. Deletions cut 5 bases from V and 5 bases from J, with 14 bases between. This CDR3 is built from 14 residues. The germline V gene has CDR1 SGHTA and CDR2 FQGNSA. Using its own MiXCR run on the RT-PCR reads, TCRdb lists one record per CDR3 protein. The repertoire holds about 540,000 distinct CDR3 sequences, with roughly 25% as singletons. The data were taken from a study of response to subunit inactivated influenza vaccine. These records were also assigned to another study, of T cells expressing NK-cell markers. This second report adds: TCR beta cDNA was made by 5'RACE template switching with UMIs. Eight donors were sequenced, seven testing HCMV-seropositive and one testing seronegative. Unclear, still, was the HCMV specificity of the expanded NKG2C+ T cell clones.

The material sequenced was CD4+ T cells sorted from PBMCs, taken 11 to 12 days after vaccination. The receptor was derived from a man between 50 and 59 years old who received an inactivated influenza vaccine. The chain couples TRBV7-2 to TRBJ2-3; D not certain. CDR3 in DNA: TGTGCCAGCAGCCCAGCTACCACGGGAGATACGCAGTATTTT. As protein: CASSPATTGDTQYF.